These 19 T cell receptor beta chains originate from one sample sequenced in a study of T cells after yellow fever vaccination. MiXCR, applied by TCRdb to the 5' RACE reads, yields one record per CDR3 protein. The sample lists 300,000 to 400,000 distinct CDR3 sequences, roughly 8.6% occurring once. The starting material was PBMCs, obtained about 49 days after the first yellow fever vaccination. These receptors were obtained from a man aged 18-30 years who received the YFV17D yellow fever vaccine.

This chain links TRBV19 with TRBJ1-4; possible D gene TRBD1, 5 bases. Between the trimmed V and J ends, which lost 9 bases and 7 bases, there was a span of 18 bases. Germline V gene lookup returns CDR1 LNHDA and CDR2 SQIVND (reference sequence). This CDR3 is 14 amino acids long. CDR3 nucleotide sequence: TGTGCCAGCCGGGGCCATCCGAAGGGTGAAAAACTGTTTTTT. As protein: CASRGHPKGEKLFF.

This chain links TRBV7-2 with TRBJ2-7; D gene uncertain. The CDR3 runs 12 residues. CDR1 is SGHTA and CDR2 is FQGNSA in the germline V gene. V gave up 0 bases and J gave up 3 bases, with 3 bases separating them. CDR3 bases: TGTGCCAGCAGCTTAGCGCACTACGAGCAGTACTTC. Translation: CASSLAHYEQYF.

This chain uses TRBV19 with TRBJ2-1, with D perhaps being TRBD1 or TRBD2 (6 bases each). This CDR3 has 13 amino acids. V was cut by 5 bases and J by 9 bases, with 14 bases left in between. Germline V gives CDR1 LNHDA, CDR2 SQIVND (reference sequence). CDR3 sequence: CASSRWGAGEQFF. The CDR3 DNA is TGTGCCAGTAGTCGGTGGGGGGCCGGTGAGCAGTTCTTC.

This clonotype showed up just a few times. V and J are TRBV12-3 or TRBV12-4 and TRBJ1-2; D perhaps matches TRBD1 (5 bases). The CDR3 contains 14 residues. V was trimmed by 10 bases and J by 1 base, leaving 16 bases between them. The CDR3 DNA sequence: TGTGCCACGATACGGGGGGGGAGTAACTATGGCTACACCTTC. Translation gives CATIRGGSNYGYTF.

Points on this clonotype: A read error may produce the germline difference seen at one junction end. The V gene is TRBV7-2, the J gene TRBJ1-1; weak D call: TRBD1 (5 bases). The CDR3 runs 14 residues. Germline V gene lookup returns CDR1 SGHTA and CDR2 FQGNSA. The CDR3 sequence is CASSSGGVKTEAFF. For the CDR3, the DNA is TGTGCCAGCAGCAGTGGGGGGGTGAAGACTGAAGCTTTCTTT.

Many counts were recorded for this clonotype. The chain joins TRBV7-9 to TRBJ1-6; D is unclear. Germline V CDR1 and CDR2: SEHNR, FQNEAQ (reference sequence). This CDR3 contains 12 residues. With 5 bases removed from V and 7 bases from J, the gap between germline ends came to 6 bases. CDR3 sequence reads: CASSNTNSPLHF. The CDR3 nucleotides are TGTGCCAGCAGCAACACCAATTCACCCCTCCACTTT.

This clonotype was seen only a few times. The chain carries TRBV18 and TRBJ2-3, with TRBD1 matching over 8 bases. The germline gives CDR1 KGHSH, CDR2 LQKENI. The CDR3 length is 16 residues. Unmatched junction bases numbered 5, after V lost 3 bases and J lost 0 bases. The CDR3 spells CASSPRQGRSTDTQYF. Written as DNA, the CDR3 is TGTGCCAGCTCACCGCGACAGGGGCGGAGCACAGATACGCAGTATTTT.

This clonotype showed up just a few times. In DNA, the CDR3 is TGTGCCAGCAGCTTAGACCCTACCAATGAGCAGTTCTTC. This codes for CASSLDPTNEQFF. V gene TRBV7-9 combines with J gene TRBJ2-1; D is undetermined. The CDR3 spans 13 residues. V was shortened by 1 base and J by 6 bases, with 7 bases between the two germline ends. The germline CDR1 and CDR2 sequences are SEHNR and FQNEAQ (reference sequence).

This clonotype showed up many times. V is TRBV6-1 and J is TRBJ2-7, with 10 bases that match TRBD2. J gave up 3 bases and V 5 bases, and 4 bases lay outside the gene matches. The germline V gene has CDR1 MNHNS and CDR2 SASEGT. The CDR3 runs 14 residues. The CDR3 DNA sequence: TGTGCCAGCAGTCGGACTAGCGGTGACTACGAGCAGTACGTC. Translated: CASSRTSGDYEQYV.

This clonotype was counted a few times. The CDR3 DNA reads as TGCAGTGCTAGTCGGGCGGCAGCTTTCTTT. It yields the protein CSASRAAAFF. The chain employs TRBV20-1 and TRBJ1-1, with no clear D. Germline V lookup: CDR1 DFQATT, CDR2 SNEGSKA (reference sequence). The V and J ends lost 3 bases and 10 bases respectively, with 9 bases between them. CDR3 length: 10 amino acids.

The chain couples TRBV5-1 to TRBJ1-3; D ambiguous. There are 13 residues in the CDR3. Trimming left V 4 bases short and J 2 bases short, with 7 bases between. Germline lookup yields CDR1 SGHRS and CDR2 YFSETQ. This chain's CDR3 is CASSIVPGNTIYF. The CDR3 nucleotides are TGCGCCAGCAGCATTGTCCCTGGAAACACCATATATTTT. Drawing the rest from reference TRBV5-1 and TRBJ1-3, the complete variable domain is KAGVTQTPRYLIKTRGQQVTLSCSPISGHRSVSWYQQTPGQGLQFLFEYFSETQRNKGNFPGRFSGRQFSNSRSEMNVSTLELGDSALYLCASSIVPGNTIYFGEGSWLTVV.

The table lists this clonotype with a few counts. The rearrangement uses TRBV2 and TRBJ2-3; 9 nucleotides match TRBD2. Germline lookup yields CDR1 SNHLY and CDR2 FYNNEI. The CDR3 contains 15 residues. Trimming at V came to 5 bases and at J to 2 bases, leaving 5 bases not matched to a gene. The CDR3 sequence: CASSPGTSPTDTQYF. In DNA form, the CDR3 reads TGTGCCAGCAGTCCCGGGACTAGCCCCACAGATACGCAGTATTTT.

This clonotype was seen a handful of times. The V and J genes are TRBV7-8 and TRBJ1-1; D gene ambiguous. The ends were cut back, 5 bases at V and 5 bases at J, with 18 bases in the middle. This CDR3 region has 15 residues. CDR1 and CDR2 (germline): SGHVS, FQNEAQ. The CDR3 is CASSAERPGGTEAFF. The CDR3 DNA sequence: TGTGCCAGCAGCGCCGAAAGGCCGGGAGGGACTGAAGCTTTCTTT.

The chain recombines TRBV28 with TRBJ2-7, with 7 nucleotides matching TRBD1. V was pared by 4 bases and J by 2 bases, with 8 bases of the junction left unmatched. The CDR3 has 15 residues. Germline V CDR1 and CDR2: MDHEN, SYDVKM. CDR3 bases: TGTGCCAGCAGTTCCCGGACAGGTTTCACCTACGAGCAGTACGTC. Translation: CASSSRTGFTYEQYV.

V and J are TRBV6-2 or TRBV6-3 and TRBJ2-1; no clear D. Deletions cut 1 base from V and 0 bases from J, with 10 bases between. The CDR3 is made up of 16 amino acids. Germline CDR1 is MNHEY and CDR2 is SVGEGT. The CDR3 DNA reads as TGTGCCAGCAGTTACTGGCGCCCGAGCTCCTACAATGAGCAGTTCTTC. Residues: CASSYWRPSSYNEQFF.

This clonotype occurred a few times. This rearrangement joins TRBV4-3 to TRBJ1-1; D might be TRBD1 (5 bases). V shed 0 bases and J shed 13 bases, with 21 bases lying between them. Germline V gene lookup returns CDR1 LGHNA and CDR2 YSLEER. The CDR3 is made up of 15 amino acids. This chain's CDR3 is CASSQDQTRQGSDFF. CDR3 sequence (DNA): TGCGCCAGCAGCCAAGATCAGACGCGCCAGGGTAGTGATTTCTTT.

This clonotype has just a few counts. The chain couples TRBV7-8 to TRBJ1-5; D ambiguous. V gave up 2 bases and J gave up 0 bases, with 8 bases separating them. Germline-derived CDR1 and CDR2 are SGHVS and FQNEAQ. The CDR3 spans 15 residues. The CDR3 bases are TGTGCCAGCAGCTTATTGGAGTATAGCAATCAGCCCCAGCATTTT. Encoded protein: CASSLLEYSNQPQHF.

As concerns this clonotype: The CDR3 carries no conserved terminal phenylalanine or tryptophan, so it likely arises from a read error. CDR3 sequence reads: CASSSPGTSGGDTQYS. The CDR3 nucleotides read TGTGCCAGCAGCTCACCGGGGACTAGCGGGGGGGATACGCAGTATTCT. The chain couples TRBV7-2 to TRBJ2-3; TRBD2 agrees at 15 bases. Germline assignment: CDR1 SGHTA and CDR2 FQGNSA. CDR3 size: 16 residues. With V trimmed by 4 bases and J by 6 bases, 5 bases remained unmatched.

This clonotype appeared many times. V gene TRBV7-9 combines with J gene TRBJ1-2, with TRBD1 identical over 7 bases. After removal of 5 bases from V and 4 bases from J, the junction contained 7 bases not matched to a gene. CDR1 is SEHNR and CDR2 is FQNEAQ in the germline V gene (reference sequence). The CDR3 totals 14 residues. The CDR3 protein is CASSRQGKAYGYTF. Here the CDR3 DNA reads TGTGCCAGCAGCCGACAGGGCAAGGCCTATGGCTACACCTTC. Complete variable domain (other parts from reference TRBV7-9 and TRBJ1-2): DTGVSQNPRHKITKRGQNVTFRCDPISEHNRLYWYRQTLGQGPEFLTYFQNEAQLEKSRLLSDRFSAERPKGSFSTLEIQRTEQGDSAMYLCASSRQGKAYGYTFGSGTRLTVV.